Below, 9 T cell receptor beta chains from the same sample are listed, as sequenced in a study of blood T cell repertoires in COVID-19 (dated by TCRdb to the early 2020s). The receptor library was made with the immunoSEQ multiplex PCR assay. In its TCRdb copy, this immuneACCESS table keeps in-frame sequences only and misses some clones. Where compared with another copy, unresolved V genes explain less than half of these, and the others have no known cause. This sample is represented by roughly 88,000 clones; roughly 72% of them were singletons. The ten most abundant clones make up 20% to 25% of the sample. The sequenced sample was peripheral blood. These TCRs come from a woman aged 55 to 70 in a cohort sampled during active or convalescent COVID-19.

This sequence joins TRBV28 and TRBJ2-7; possibly TRBD2 for D (5 bases). Trimming removed 2 bases at V and 2 bases at J, with 10 bases between. Germline V lookup: CDR1 MDHEN, CDR2 SYDVKM. This CDR3 contains 14 residues. CDR3 residues: CASSLPYGAYEQYF. For the CDR3, the DNA is TGTGCCAGCAGTTTACCCTACGGGGCCTACGAGCAGTACTTC.

This clone has only a few counts. The chain links TRBV5-1 to TRBJ2-5; D is unresolved. CDR3 length equals 16 residues. Between the trimmed V and J ends, which lost 0 bases and 4 bases, there was a span of 16 bases. Germline CDR1 reads SGHRS; CDR2 reads YFSETQ. The CDR3 reads CASSLDVQQLGETQYF. The CDR3, as DNA: TGCGCCAGCAGCTTGGATGTACAACAGTTGGGAGAGACCCAGTACTTC. Together with reference TRBV5-1 and TRBJ2-5, the CDR3 gives the full variable domain: KAGVTQTPRYLIKTRGQQVTLSCSPISGHRSVSWYQQTPGQGLQFLFEYFSETQRNKGNFPGRFSGRQFSNSRSEMNVSTLELGDSALYLCASSLDVQQLGETQYFGPGTRLLVL.

The rearrangement links TRBV18 to TRBJ2-3, with D perhaps matching TRBD1 (5 bases). The CDR3 extends over 14 amino acids. V was trimmed by 2 bases and J by 5 bases, leaving 11 bases between them. The germline V gene has CDR1 KGHSH and CDR2 LQKENI. The CDR3 nucleotides are TGTGCCAGCTCACCAGGGGCCAGGGTAGATACGCAGTATTTT. Amino acids: CASSPGARVDTQYF.

This clone occurred once. V and J are TRBV24-1 and TRBJ2-1; TRBD2 might be the D (5 bases). This CDR3 has 11 residues. V was cut by 5 bases and J by 8 bases, with 6 bases left in between. Germline CDR1 KGHDR, CDR2 SFDVKD. CDR3 coding DNA: TGTGCCACCAGTGGGCGGGATGAGCAGTTCTTC. It yields the protein CATSGRDEQFF.

This chain connects TRBV4-1 to TRBJ1-5; D remains ambiguous. Germline V gene lookup returns CDR1 MGHRA and CDR2 YSYEKL. Trimming left V 1 base short and J 1 base short, with 17 bases between. This CDR3 has 18 amino acids. CDR3 bases: TGCGCCAGCAGCCAAGGTCGGCCGGGGAGTGGGAGCAATCAGCCCCAGCATTTT. Amino acids: CASSQGRPGSGSNQPQHF.

The V and J genes are TRBV5-1 and TRBJ1-3, with a weak D call TRBD1 (5 bases). Trimming removed 2 bases from V and 0 bases from J, with 12 bases in between. The germline CDR1 and CDR2 sequences are SGHRS and YFSETQ. The CDR3 loop spans 16 amino acids. The CDR3 loop is CASSFSSGYSGNTIYF. CDR3 DNA: TGCGCCAGCAGCTTTAGCTCAGGGTACTCTGGAAACACCATATATTTT.

The genes are TRBV6-2 or TRBV6-3 and TRBJ2-2; D is uncertain. The CDR3 spans 12 residues. With 2 bases removed from V and 7 bases from J, the gap between germline ends came to 5 bases. From germline, CDR1 is MNHEY and CDR2 SVGEGT. The CDR3 reads CASSYILGELFF. The CDR3 DNA reads TGTGCCAGCAGTTACATACTCGGGGAGCTGTTTTTT.

This rearrangement joins TRBV30 to TRBJ2-7; 10 bases are shared with TRBD1. Germline loops: CDR1 GTSNPN, CDR2 SVGIG (reference sequence). CDR3 size: 16 residues. V was pared by 0 bases and J by 4 bases, with 9 bases of the junction left unmatched. CDR3 DNA: TGTGCCTGGAGTGTAAGGCGGGGACAGGGGATTTACGAGCAGTACTTC. This encodes CAWSVRRGQGIYEQYF.

CDR3 DNA sequence: TGTGCCAGCAGTACAGGGTATAGCAATCAGCCCCAGCATTTT. Protein sequence: CASSTGYSNQPQHF. The chain recombines TRBV6-6 with TRBJ1-5, with a tentative D call TRBD1 (6 bases). This CDR3 comprises 14 residues. V was trimmed by 5 bases and J by 0 bases, leaving 8 bases between them. In germline, CDR1 is MNHNY, CDR2 SVGAGI (reference sequence).